This TCR beta chain was sequenced in a study of blood T cell repertoires in COVID-19. Study-level background: Whether acute or convalescent, the COVID-19 samples came from the United States, Italy and Spain.

Data came from immunoSEQ multiplex PCR; TCRdb stores just in-frame clones and leaves some out. The table shows more than 75,000 clones, with 82% occurring only once. This clone was counted a single time. This CDR3 is 13 amino acids long. Germline-derived CDR1 and CDR2 are GTSNPN and SVGIG (reference sequence). V lost 1 base and J lost 3, with 7 bases in between. This chain connects TRBV30 to TRBJ1-5; D remains unclear. The sequence came from a man aged 55 to 70 with acute or convalescent COVID-19. The specimen sequenced was peripheral blood. CDR3 in DNA: TGTGCCTGGAGTGAATATCCCAATCAGCCCCAGCATTTT. Residues: CAWSEYPNQPQHF.